These 4 T cell receptor beta chains were sequenced from one sample in a study of cytomegalovirus exposure and HLA in healthy donors. The PCR used 60 Vbeta and 13 Jbeta primers. The assay was immunoSEQ multiplex PCR, and TCRdb's table has in-frame clones only and misses some. Here the sample spans some 110,000 clones, 55% to 70% being singletons. Sequencing was carried out using PBMCs. The receptors derive from a woman in her thirties in good health and CMV-seronegative.

The V call is TRBV27, the J call TRBJ2-1, with 8 nucleotides matching TRBD2. This CDR3 has 15 residues. V lost 0 bases to trimming and J lost 4 bases; unmatched junction nucleotides: 2. CDR1 and CDR2 from the germline V gene are MNHEY and SMNVEV (reference sequence). The CDR3 protein is CASSLSTSEYNEQFF. As DNA, the CDR3 is TGTGCCAGCAGTTTATCGACTAGCGAGTACAATGAGCAGTTCTTC.

V and J are TRBV7-2 and TRBJ1-2; D may be TRBD1 (5 bases). Looked up from germline, CDR1 is SGHTA and CDR2 is FQGNSA. The CDR3 runs 13 residues. V dropped 5 bases and J dropped 8 bases, with 15 bases sitting between them. The CDR3 region has the DNA TGTGCCAGCAGCCGCTCCCCGGGGGACGGCTACACCTTC. This codes for CASSRSPGDGYTF.

The chain employs TRBV4-3 and TRBJ1-6; weak D call: TRBD1 (6 bases). Germline V CDR1 and CDR2: LGHNA, YSLEER. V was trimmed by 4 bases and J by 11 bases, leaving 12 bases between them. The CDR3 is 13 residues long. This chain's CDR3 is CASSPRQGTPLHF. The CDR3, as DNA: TGCGCCAGCAGCCCTCGCCAGGGGACACCCCTCCACTTT.

The J gene is TRBJ2-5, the V gene TRBV27; 7 bases fit TRBD1. This CDR3 is built from 14 residues. V shed 6 bases and J 1 base; nucleotides not matched to a gene: 5. Looked up from germline, CDR1 is MNHEY and CDR2 is SMNVEV (reference sequence). CDR3 sequence: CASRLRQGQETQYF. The CDR3 nucleotides are TGTGCCAGCAGACTGAGACAGGGCCAAGAGACCCAGTACTTC.